The text below deals with one TCR beta chain. Its antigen remains unknown. In the PCR, 60 Vbeta and 13 Jbeta primers were used. Method: immunoSEQ multiplex PCR; TCRdb's copy keeps in-frame clones and lacks some. Of fewer than 80,000 clones detected, more than 70% appear once; the ten largest clones hold under 6%. This CDR3 comprises 13 residues. Germline CDR1 is GTSNPN and CDR2 is SVGIG (reference sequence). With 5 bases clipped from V and 3 bases from J, the junction kept 6 bases outside the gene matches. This sample is drawn from a study of cytomegalovirus exposure and HLA in healthy donors. Study-level points and caveats: Reported performance of the classifier showed diagnosis of cytomegalovirus status with high specificity and sensitivity. A likely sequencing artifact accounted for one observed cluster of highly shared sequence variants.

The source material was PBMCs. The receptor was derived from a woman under 40 in good health and CMV-seronegative. The chain links TRBV30 to TRBJ2-7; TRBD1 agrees at 8 bases. CDR3 sequence reads: CAWSGTGLYEQYV. Written as DNA, the CDR3 is TGTGCCTGGTCCGGGACAGGTCTCTACGAGCAGTACGTC.